Listed here are 17 T cell receptor beta chains from one sample, sequenced in a study of long-term antiretroviral therapy in people with HIV. The run of the v3.0 immunoSEQ assay was at survey level. The protocol was immunoSEQ multiplex PCR, while the TCRdb copy is restricted to in-frame clones and leaves out a portion. The table lists 35,000 to 45,000 clones, 80% to 90% of them singletons. Sequenced material: unsorted PBMCs, taken 2.2 years after starting antiretroviral therapy. These receptors all come from a man aged 18 to 30 with HIV.

This clone occurred a few times. CDR3 protein: CASSLEGGSPLHF. CDR3 nucleotide sequence: TGTGCCAGCAGCTTAGAGGGCGGTTCACCCCTCCACTTT. This chain joins TRBV7-9 and TRBJ1-6; the D is unclear. Germline V CDR1 and CDR2: SEHNR, FQNEAQ (reference sequence). The V and J ends lost 1 base and 9 bases respectively, with 7 bases between them. This CDR3 comprises 13 residues.

The rearrangement joins TRBV2 to TRBJ2-7; 7 bases are shared with TRBD2. Germline V gives CDR1 SNHLY, CDR2 FYNNEI. V was clipped by 6 bases and J by 9 bases; unmatched bases: 11. The CDR3 is 13 residues long. Here the CDR3 reads CASRDGLELGQYF. The CDR3 DNA follows: TGTGCCAGCAGGGACGGACTAGAATTGGGGCAGTACTTC.

Only one count was recorded for this clone. The J gene is TRBJ2-2, the V gene TRBV6-5, with D possibly matching TRBD1 (6 bases). The CDR3 is 15 residues long. The germline gives CDR1 MNHEY, CDR2 SVGAGI. Between the trimmed V and J ends, which lost 6 bases and 5 bases, there was a span of 16 bases. CDR3: CASRNNRVGTGELFF. The CDR3 DNA sequence: TGTGCCAGCAGAAACAACAGGGTAGGGACCGGGGAGCTGTTTTTT.

This chain joins TRBV7-2 and TRBJ2-7, with 7 bases identical to TRBD2. The CDR3 runs to 18 residues. Germline lookup yields CDR1 SGHTA and CDR2 FQGNSA. V dropped 2 bases and J dropped 4; count of bases not matched to a gene: 17. For the CDR3, the DNA is TGTGCCAGCAGCTTAAGGCTCGGTCCTGGGGGGGATACTTACGAGCAGTACTTC. Its protein is CASSLRLGPGGDTYEQYF.

The rearrangement links TRBV19 to TRBJ2-2; D remains unclear. The germline V gene has CDR1 LNHDA and CDR2 SQIVND (reference sequence). The CDR3 loop spans 15 amino acids. Trimming removed 8 bases at V and 2 bases at J, with 15 bases between. In DNA, the CDR3 is TGTGCCAGTTCCTTTCGGGCAGATAACACCGGGGAGCTGTTTTTT. Protein: CASSFRADNTGELFF.

The DNA of the CDR3 is TGTGCCAGCAGCCAGTGGGGGAAGGTTGAGCAGTTCTTC. This gives the protein CASSQWGKVEQFF. The chain has TRBV14 and TRBJ2-1, with D tentatively TRBD1 or TRBD2 (5 bases each). V lost 3 bases and J lost 9, with 12 bases in between. The CDR3 length is 13 residues. Germline-derived CDR1 and CDR2 are SGHDN and FVKESK.

The chain links TRBV7-9 to TRBJ1-1; no clear D gene. The ends were cut back, 0 bases at V and 6 bases at J, with 2 bases in the middle. This CDR3 spans 11 amino acids. Germline V lookup: CDR1 SEHNR, CDR2 FQNEAQ (reference sequence). The DNA for the CDR3 is TGTGCCAGCAGCTTAGCGGCTGAAGCTTTCTTT. It is translated as CASSLAAEAFF.

This clone has only one observation. V usage is TRBV9 and J usage is TRBJ2-3; D perhaps matches TRBD1 (6 bases). The CDR3 loop spans 16 amino acids. Germline CDR1 SGDLS, CDR2 YYNGEE. Trimming stripped 3 bases from V and 0 bases from J, with 14 bases between. This CDR3 is CASSGGTISSTDTQYF. The DNA for the CDR3 is TGTGCCAGCAGCGGGGGGACAATATCTAGCACAGATACGCAGTATTTT.

As regards this clone: Relative to the germline gene, one junction end is altered; a read error may explain this. This chain joins TRBV4-3 and TRBJ2-1, with TRBD1 as a possible D gene (5 bases). This CDR3 is 13 amino acids long. Per the germline V gene, CDR1 is LGHNA and CDR2 is YSLEER. CDR3 region: CASSQGLLNAQFF. The DNA for the CDR3 is TGCGCCAGCAGCCAGGGGCTCCTGAATGCGCAGTTCTTC.

This sequence joins TRBV28 and TRBJ1-5; D is possibly TRBD1 (5 bases). Trimming pared 6 bases from V and 0 bases from J, leaving 15 bases between. The CDR3 consists of 16 residues. The germline gives CDR1 MDHEN, CDR2 SYDVKM. The CDR3 sequence is CASSPAGKGSNQPQHF. In nucleotides, the CDR3 is TGTGCCAGCAGCCCGGCAGGGAAGGGTAGCAATCAGCCCCAGCATTTT. The variable domain in full, with the rest retrieved from reference TRBV28 and TRBJ1-5, is DVKVTQSSRYLVKRTGEKVFLECVQDMDHENMFWYRQDPGLGLRLIYFSYDVKMKEKGDIPEGYSVSREKKERFSLILESASTNQTSMYLCASSPAGKGSNQPQHFGDGTRLSIL.

The CDR3 sequence: CASSLGRGHTEAFF. The DNA of the CDR3 is TGTGCCAGCAGCTTGGGCAGGGGGCACACTGAAGCTTTCTTT. This chain links TRBV11-1 with TRBJ1-1; 8 nucleotides match TRBD1. Germline CDR1 reads SGHAT; CDR2 reads FQDESV (reference sequence). The CDR3 totals 14 residues. The V and J ends lost 3 bases and 3 bases, in that order; junction bases with no gene match: 3.

V is TRBV4-1 and J is TRBJ2-2; 7 bases are shared with TRBD2. Germline V gene lookup returns CDR1 MGHRA and CDR2 YSYEKL. Trimming at V came to 1 base and at J to 6 bases, leaving 8 bases not matched to a gene. This CDR3 comprises 16 residues. The CDR3 reads CASSQGGGRRPGELFF. CDR3 in DNA: TGCGCCAGCAGCCAAGGGGGCGGGAGAAGGCCCGGGGAGCTGTTTTTT.

The chain couples TRBV29-1 to TRBJ2-7, with TRBD2 matching 11 bases. V gave up 6 bases and J gave up 5 bases; unmatched junction bases: 6. CDR1 and CDR2 (germline): SQVTM, ANQGSEA. The CDR3 covers 13 residues. CDR3 loop: CSVMTSGMNEQYF. The CDR3 nucleotides read TGCAGCGTAATGACTAGCGGGATGAACGAGCAGTACTTC.

The chain is built from TRBV19 and TRBJ2-7; D unclear. Trimming shortened V by 6 bases and J by 9 bases, and 18 bases separated the two germline ends. CDR1 LNHDA and CDR2 SQIVND come from the germline V gene (reference sequence). The CDR3 length is 13 residues. CDR3 region: CASSSGGGQVQYF. The CDR3 DNA reads TGTGCCAGTAGCTCAGGCGGTGGGCAAGTGCAGTACTTC.

The rearrangement links TRBV4-1 to TRBJ2-7, with D unresolved. V lost 5 bases and J 2 bases, leaving 10 bases between the germline ends. The CDR3 runs 13 residues. Germline V CDR1 and CDR2: MGHRA, YSYEKL. CDR3 in DNA: TGCGCCAGCAGCTATATTCCCCCCTACGAGCAGTACTTC. Translating gives CASSYIPPYEQYF.

This sequence joins TRBV30 and TRBJ1-4; 7 bases map to TRBD1. Per the germline V gene, CDR1 is GTSNPN and CDR2 is SVGIG (reference sequence). V lost 1 base, J lost 5 bases, and 1 base stayed unmatched. This CDR3 region has 13 residues. CDR3 coding DNA: TGTGCCTGGAGTGGGACAGGCAATGAAAAACTGTTTTTT. Translation: CAWSGTGNEKLFF.

This clone was seen more than once but under ten times. The chain carries TRBV9 and TRBJ1-4; the D is unclear. The CDR3 has 13 amino acids. Germline loops: CDR1 SGDLS, CDR2 YYNGEE. V was trimmed by 3 bases and J by 5 bases, leaving 8 bases between them. CDR3 coding DNA: TGTGCCAGCAGCGGGGTTACAAATGAAAAACTGTTTTTT. It encodes CASSGVTNEKLFF.